These 22 T cell receptor beta chains were all obtained from the same sample, sequenced in a study of T cell repertoires in cytomegalovirus infection. TCRdb reprocessed the reads with MiXCR, giving one entry per CDR3 protein. The data contain just under 550,000 distinct CDR3 sequences, about 25% of them singletons. Sequencing was carried out using PBMCs. The receptors here all came from a human donor in good health (CMV status not recorded). Some clones in this sample may be carry-over from other donors' samples.

The J gene is TRBJ2-3, the V gene TRBV12-3 or TRBV12-4, with D possibly being TRBD1 or TRBD2 (5 bases each). This CDR3 region has 14 residues. Trimming pared 5 bases from V and 2 bases from J, leaving 11 bases between. The CDR3 is CASSPWDLTDTQYF. For the CDR3, the DNA is TGTGCCAGCAGTCCCTGGGACCTCACAGATACGCAGTATTTT.

Only a few counts were recorded for this clonotype. The chain links TRBV7-2 to TRBJ2-5; TRBD1 matches at 10 bases. V gave up 8 bases and J gave up 4 bases; unmatched junction bases: 7. This CDR3 contains 14 residues. Germline V gene data show CDR1 as SGHTA and CDR2 as FQGNSA. Here the CDR3 reads CASRTGGSAETQYF. CDR3 in DNA: TGTGCCAGCCGGACAGGGGGATCGGCAGAGACCCAGTACTTC.

The DNA of the CDR3 is TGTGCCACCAAGGACCAAGGGGGACAGCAAGAGACCCAGTACTTC. This gives the protein CATKDQGGQQETQYF. The chain has TRBV10-3 and TRBJ2-5; 7 bases agree with TRBD1. V lost 10 bases, J lost 2 bases, and 13 bases stayed unmatched. The CDR3 is 15 residues long. Germline V CDR1 and CDR2: ENHRY, SYGVKD.

In its sample, this clonotype was seen a few times. The chain carries TRBV7-9 and TRBJ2-7; TRBD1 matches at 10 bases. The ends lost 5 bases at V and 6 bases at J; junction bases unmatched: 7. Germline lookup yields CDR1 SEHNR and CDR2 FQNEAQ (reference sequence). The CDR3 has 14 residues. The CDR3 nucleotides are TGTGCCAGCAGCCGACAGGGGGCCCTCACCGAGCAGTACTTC. It codes for CASSRQGALTEQYF. The full variable domain, its missing parts supplied by reference TRBV7-9 and TRBJ2-7, is DTGVSQNPRHKITKRGQNVTFRCDPISEHNRLYWYRQTLGQGPEFLTYFQNEAQLEKSRLLSDRFSAERPKGSFSTLEIQRTEQGDSAMYLCASSRQGALTEQYFGPGTRLTVT.

There are a few counts of this clonotype. The rearrangement links TRBV6-2 or TRBV6-3 to TRBJ2-2; 8 positions match TRBD1. After removal of 6 bases from V and 5 bases from J, the junction contained 5 bases not matched to a gene. There are 14 residues in the CDR3. Germline loops: CDR1 MNHEY, CDR2 SVGEGT. Written as DNA, the CDR3 is TGTGCCAGCAGGCCAGGGGGCTGGACCGGGGAGCTGTTTTTT. This codes for CASRPGGWTGELFF.

This clonotype was counted only a few times. V is TRBV12-3 or TRBV12-4 and J is TRBJ2-7; maybe TRBD2 (5 bases). The CDR3 runs to 13 residues. V lost 5 bases and J lost 5, with 13 bases in between. The CDR3 nucleotides read TGTGCCAGCAGTCTTACCGGGAACCACGAGCAGTACTTC. Amino acids: CASSLTGNHEQYF.

The gene calls are TRBV7-9 and TRBJ2-3, with D hard to call. This CDR3 comprises 15 residues. The V gene's germline CDR1 is SEHNR and CDR2 FQNEAQ (reference sequence). V shed 0 bases and J shed 9 bases, with 16 bases lying between them. The CDR3 sequence: CASSLAVTPSETQYF. In nucleotides, the CDR3 is TGTGCCAGCAGCTTAGCGGTGACCCCCTCTGAGACGCAGTATTTT.

This sequence joins TRBV11-2 and TRBJ2-1; 10 bases map to TRBD2. Germline CDR1 is SGHAT and CDR2 is FQNNGV. V lost 5 bases to trimming and J lost 8 bases; unmatched junction nucleotides: 6. This CDR3 has 14 residues. CDR3 DNA sequence: TGTGCCAGCAGCCCTAGCGGGAGTATCTATGAGCAGTTCTTC. Its translation is CASSPSGSIYEQFF.

This clonotype came up a few times. For the CDR3, the DNA is TGTGCCAGCAGCTCGCCATTTAGCGGCTCGAGCTCCTACGAGCAGTACTTC. It translates to CASSSPFSGSSSYEQYF. The chain employs TRBV7-9 and TRBJ2-7; tentative D call: TRBD2 (6 bases). In germline, CDR1 is SEHNR, CDR2 FQNEAQ (reference sequence). The CDR3 has 17 residues. Trimming pared 4 bases from V and 0 bases from J, leaving 19 bases between.

This clonotype has more than one count but fewer than ten. The genes are TRBV20-1 and TRBJ2-1; TRBD2 agrees at 10 bases. The germline gives CDR1 DFQATT, CDR2 SNEGSKA (reference sequence). The trim removed 3 bases at V and 4 bases at J, leaving 6 bases unmatched. This CDR3 comprises 15 residues. This CDR3 is CSASIPGLAYNEQFF. CDR3 DNA sequence: TGCAGTGCTAGCATCCCGGGACTAGCGTACAATGAGCAGTTCTTC.

This chain joins TRBV2 and TRBJ2-6; TRBD2 matches 9 bases. This CDR3 contains 17 residues. Losses at the gene ends were 9 bases for V and 2 bases for J; bases not matched to a gene: 11. Germline V gene sequence: CDR1 SNHLY, CDR2 FYNNEI. The CDR3 nucleotides are TGTGCCAGGCGGCGGGGTAGCGGGAGTACTGGGGCCAACGTCCTGACTTTC. Translating it yields CARRRGSGSTGANVLTF.

At least ten counts were recorded for this clonotype. This chain links TRBV7-2 with TRBJ2-3; perhaps TRBD2 as D (5 bases). The V end was cut by 5 bases, the J end by 2 bases, with 8 bases between. Per germline, CDR1 SGHTA and CDR2 FQGNSA. This CDR3 is 13 amino acids long. The CDR3 reads CASSEGNTDTQYF. The CDR3 nucleotides read TGTGCCAGCAGCGAGGGAAACACAGATACGCAGTATTTT.

This clonotype was detected a few times. V gene TRBV5-5 combines with J gene TRBJ1-2; D is possibly TRBD1 (6 bases). The length of the CDR3 is 14 residues. V dropped 4 bases and J dropped 4 bases, with 14 bases sitting between them. Germline V gene lookup returns CDR1 SGHKS and CDR2 YYEKEE (reference sequence). CDR3 coding DNA: TGTGCCAGCAGCAGAGAGGACAGTTTCTATGGCTACACCTTC. Translating it yields CASSREDSFYGYTF.

This clonotype was detected a few times. The chain recombines TRBV7-2 with TRBJ2-2, with 8 bases that match TRBD2. Germline loops: CDR1 SGHTA, CDR2 FQGNSA. The CDR3 runs to 15 residues. The trim removed 0 bases at V and 8 bases at J, leaving 5 bases unmatched. As DNA, the CDR3 is TGTGCCAGCAGCTTAGCCCTTAGCGGGGCAGGGGAGCTGTTTTTT. It codes for CASSLALSGAGELFF.

The chain recombines TRBV27 with TRBJ2-3; the match to TRBD2 covers 14 bases. J was trimmed by 2 bases and V by 5 bases; bases with no gene match: 6. CDR1 and CDR2 (germline): MNHEY, SMNVEV (reference sequence). The CDR3 is 17 residues long. The CDR3 loop is CASSPGLAGEVTDTQYF. CDR3 coding DNA: TGTGCCAGCAGTCCGGGACTAGCGGGAGAGGTCACAGATACGCAGTATTTT.

This clonotype showed up just once. The chain employs TRBV5-4 and TRBJ2-5; 8 nucleotides align to TRBD1. V lost 4 bases, J lost 5 bases, and 7 bases stayed unmatched. Germline V gives CDR1 SGHNT, CDR2 YYREEE (reference sequence). The CDR3 sequence is 14 residues long. CDR3 in DNA: TGTGCCAGCAGCGGCGGACAGGGTACTGAGACCCAGTACTTC. It yields the protein CASSGGQGTETQYF.

The chain employs TRBV14 and TRBJ2-5; no firm D call. The CDR3 is 15 residues long. V was shortened by 0 bases and J by 7 bases, with 15 bases between the two germline ends. Germline values: CDR1 SGHDN, CDR2 FVKESK. CDR3 residues: CASSQEWRRFGTQYF. Here the CDR3 DNA reads TGTGCCAGCAGCCAAGAATGGCGCAGATTTGGGACCCAGTACTTC.

V usage is TRBV12-3 or TRBV12-4 and J usage is TRBJ1-1, with D maybe TRBD1 (5 bases). Trimming left V 6 bases short and J 4 bases short, with 12 bases between. The CDR3 totals 13 residues. CDR3 coding DNA: TGTGCCAGCAGGGACACTGGGGGCACTGAAGCTTTCTTT. Amino acid sequence: CASRDTGGTEAFF.

This clonotype has only a few counts. The rearrangement links TRBV23-1 to TRBJ2-7; the match to TRBD1 covers 9 bases. TRBV23-1 is identified as an open reading frame with a role that is uncertain. Losses at the gene ends were 3 bases for V and 5 bases for J; bases not matched to a gene: 11. The CDR3 runs 16 residues. The CDR3: CASSQNRDRVGNEQYF. The CDR3 region has the DNA TGCGCCAGCAGTCAGAACCGGGACAGGGTGGGAAACGAGCAGTACTTC.

This clonotype was counted only a few times. This rearrangement joins TRBV12-3 or TRBV12-4 to TRBJ1-6; unclear D gene. This CDR3 is built from 13 residues. Trimming left V 9 bases short and J 10 bases short, with 16 bases between. CDR3 bases: TGTGCCAGTAAGGGCGCGAAAGAATCACCCCTCCACTTT. As protein: CASKGAKESPLHF.

V usage is TRBV5-1 and J usage is TRBJ2-3, with unresolved D. Trimming left V 3 bases short and J 0 bases short, with 8 bases between. Germline lookup yields CDR1 SGHRS and CDR2 YFSETQ. The CDR3 is 14 residues long. The CDR3 loop is CASSSSTSTDTQYF. The CDR3 nucleotides are TGCGCCAGCAGCTCATCGACTAGCACAGATACGCAGTATTTT. Drawing the rest from reference TRBV5-1 and TRBJ2-3, the complete variable domain is KAGVTQTPRYLIKTRGQQVTLSCSPISGHRSVSWYQQTPGQGLQFLFEYFSETQRNKGNFPGRFSGRQFSNSRSEMNVSTLELGDSALYLCASSSSTSTDTQYFGPGTRLTVL.

The genes are TRBV11-2 and TRBJ2-1; D remains ambiguous. Deletions cut 0 bases from V and 5 bases from J, with 11 bases between. Germline loops: CDR1 SGHAT, CDR2 FQNNGV. This CDR3 region has 15 residues. The CDR3 here is CASSLDILGHNEQFF. In nucleotides, the CDR3 is TGTGCCAGCAGCTTAGATATCCTTGGCCACAATGAGCAGTTCTTC.